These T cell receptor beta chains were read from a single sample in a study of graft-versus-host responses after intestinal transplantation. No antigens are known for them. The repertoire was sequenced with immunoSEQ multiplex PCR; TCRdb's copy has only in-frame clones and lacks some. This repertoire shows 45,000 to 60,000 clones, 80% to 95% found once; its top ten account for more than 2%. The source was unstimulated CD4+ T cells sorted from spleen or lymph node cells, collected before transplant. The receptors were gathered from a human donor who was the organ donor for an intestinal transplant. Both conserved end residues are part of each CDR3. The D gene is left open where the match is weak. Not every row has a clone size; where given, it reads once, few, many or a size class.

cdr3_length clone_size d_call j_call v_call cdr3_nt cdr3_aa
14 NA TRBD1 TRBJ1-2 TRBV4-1 TGCGCCAGCAGACCCCCCGGACAGGGTTATGGCTACACCTTC CASRPPGQGYGYTF
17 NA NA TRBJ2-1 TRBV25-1 TGTGCCAGCAGTGAATTTATAACGGATAGCTCCTACAATGAGCAGTTCTTC CASSEFITDSSYNEQFF
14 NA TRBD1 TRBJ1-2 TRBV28 TGTGCCAGCAGTTTCCAGGGGGCTAACTATGGCTACACCTTC CASSFQGANYGYTF
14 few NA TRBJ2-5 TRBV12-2 TGTGCAAGTCGCCCAGACGCTAGGGAAGAGACCCAGTACTTC CASRPDAREETQYF
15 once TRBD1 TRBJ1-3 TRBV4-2 TGTGCCAGCAGCAACGGGGACAGGGACGGAAACACCATATATTTT CASSNGDRDGNTIYF
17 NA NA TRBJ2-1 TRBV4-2 TGTGCCAGCAGCCAAGATCTTCGGGGGAGCTCCTACAATGAGCAGTTCTTC CASSQDLRGSSYNEQFF
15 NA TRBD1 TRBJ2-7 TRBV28 TGTGCCAGCAGCCTCGGACAGGGGGAGGCCTACGAGCAGTACTTC CASSLGQGEAYEQYF
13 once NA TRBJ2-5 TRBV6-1 TGTGCCACCAGCGCGACAGCCGAAGAGACCCAGTACTTC CATSATAEETQYF
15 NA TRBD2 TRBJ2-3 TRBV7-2 TGTGCCAGCAGCCCGAGCGGGAGGCCCACAGATACGCAGTATTTT CASSPSGRPTDTQYF
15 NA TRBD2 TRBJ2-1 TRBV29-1 TGCAGCGTTGAGCCTACTCTAGCGGGATACAATGAGCAGTTCTTC CSVEPTLAGYNEQFF
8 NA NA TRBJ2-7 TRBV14 TGTGCCAGCAGCCAAGCGAGTTTC CASSQASF
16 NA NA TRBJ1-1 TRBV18 TGTGCCAGCTCACTAATCCTGGGGACGACGAACACTGAAGCTTTCTTT CASSLILGTTNTEAFF
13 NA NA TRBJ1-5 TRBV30 TGTGCCTGGAGTGTAACCCAGGGTCAGCCCCAGCATTTT CAWSVTQGQPQHF
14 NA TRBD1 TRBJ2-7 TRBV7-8 TGTGCCAGCACCCAGACAGGGGGGACCTACGAGCAGTACTTC CASTQTGGTYEQYF
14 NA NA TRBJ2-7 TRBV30 TGTGCCTTTTCAGGGATTCCCCGCCTCTACGAGCAGTACTTC CAFSGIPRLYEQYF
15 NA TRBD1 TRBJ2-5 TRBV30 TGTGCCTGGAGTCGACTCCGGGACAGGGGAGAGACCCAGTACTTC CAWSRLRDRGETQYF
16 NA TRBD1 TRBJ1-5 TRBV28 TGTGCCAGCAGTACCTCCGGACAGGGGCGACATCAGCCCCAGCATTTT CASSTSGQGRHQPQHF
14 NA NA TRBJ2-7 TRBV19 TGTGCCAGTAGTACGGGACTCCTCTCCTACGAGCAGTACTTC CASSTGLLSYEQYF
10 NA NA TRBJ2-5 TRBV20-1 TGCAGTGCTAGCCAAGAGACCCAGTACTTC CSASQETQYF
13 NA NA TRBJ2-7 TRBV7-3 TGTGCCAGCAGCTTAGCACAATCCTACGAGCAGTACTTC CASSLAQSYEQYF
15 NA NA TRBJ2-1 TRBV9 TGTGCCAGCAGCGTAGTAGGGGGAGCGTTCGCGGAGCAGTTCTTC CASSVVGGAFAEQFF
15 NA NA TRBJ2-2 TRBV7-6 TGTGCCAGCAGCTTAGGTCAGGGGAACACCGGGGAGCTGTTTTTT CASSLGQGNTGELFF
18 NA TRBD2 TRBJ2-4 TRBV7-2 TGTGCCAGCAGCTTAGAGACCTCCCGAGCGGGAGCGGTAAACATTCAGTACTTC CASSLETSRAGAVNIQYF
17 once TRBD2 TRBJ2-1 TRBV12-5 TGTGCTAGTGGTTTGACCCTTACTAGCGGGAGGGCCAATGAGCAGTTCTTC CASGLTLTSGRANEQFF
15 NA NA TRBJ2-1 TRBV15 TGTGCCACCAGCAGAGAGTGGCAGGGGGGCAATGAGCAGTTCTTC CATSREWQGGNEQFF
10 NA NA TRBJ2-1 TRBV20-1 TGCAGTGCTAGGGACAATGAGCAGTTCTTC CSARDNEQFF
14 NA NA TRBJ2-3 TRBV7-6 TGTGCCAGCAGCTTAAGAGGGGGGAGAGATACGCAGTATTTT CASSLRGGRDTQYF
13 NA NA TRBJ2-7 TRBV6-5 TGTGCCAGCAGCCGACAGGAGTTCTACGAGCAGTACTTC CASSRQEFYEQYF
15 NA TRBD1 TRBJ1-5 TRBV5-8 TGTGCCAGCAGCTGGACAGGGGAGGACAATCAGCCCCAGCATTTT CASSWTGEDNQPQHF
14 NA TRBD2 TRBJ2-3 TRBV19 TGTGCCAGTAGTGTAGCGGGAGGGGCAGATACGCAGTATTTT CASSVAGGADTQYF
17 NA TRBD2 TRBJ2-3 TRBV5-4 TGTGCCAGCAGCTTGGGACTAGCGGGAGGGCCTACAGATACGCAGTATTTT CASSLGLAGGPTDTQYF
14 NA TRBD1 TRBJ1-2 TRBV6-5 TGTGCCAGCAGTTACACATCAGGGGGGTATGGCTACACCTTC CASSYTSGGYGYTF
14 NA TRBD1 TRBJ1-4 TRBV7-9 TGTGCCAGCAGCTGGGGGCCAGGGGGCGAAAAACTGTTTTTT CASSWGPGGEKLFF
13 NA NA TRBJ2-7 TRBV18 TGTGCCAGCTCACCACCGTCCCTGGCCGAGCAGTACTTC CASSPPSLAEQYF
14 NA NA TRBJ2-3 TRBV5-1 TGCGCCAGCAGCTTGGTTGACGGCACAGATACGCAGTATTTT CASSLVDGTDTQYF